What follows are 21 T cell receptor beta chains derived from one specimen sequenced in a study of shared clonotypes between healthy human individuals (TCRdb year 2020). Receptor amplification or capture employed the immunoSEQ multiplex PCR assay. Entries here come from immuneACCESS through TCRdb and include only in-frame sequences with V and J called. Some clones fail to appear in such tables; in the studies checked, an unresolved V gene covers under half of the shortfall, and the cause of the remainder is unknown. Across this sample there are roughly 2,500,000 clones, with under 95% seen only once. The ten largest clones represent approximately 0.35% of the sample. Sequenced sample: naive CD4+ T cells from PBMCs. The meaning of the sample's cell subset or site label: CD45RA+ positively selected. These TCRs come from a man aged 18 to 30 in good health. Some clones in this sample may be carry-over from other donors' samples.

This clone has a single count. V and J are TRBV18 and TRBJ1-4; D not certain. The germline V gene has CDR1 KGHSH and CDR2 LQKENI. The CDR3 totals 16 residues. V lost 3 bases and J lost 0, with 11 bases in between. The CDR3 DNA reads as TGTGCCAGCTCACCCGACGGGGTAGCAACTAATGAAAAACTGTTTTTT. This sequence encodes CASSPDGVATNEKLFF.

This chain uses TRBV6-5 with TRBJ1-1, with D perhaps matching TRBD1 (5 bases). Looked up from germline, CDR1 is MNHEY and CDR2 is SVGAGI. Trimming stripped 6 bases from V and 4 bases from J, with 15 bases between. There are 14 residues in the CDR3. CDR3 loop: CASSRLWGSTEAFF. In DNA, the CDR3 is TGTGCCAGCAGCCGGCTATGGGGGAGCACTGAAGCTTTCTTT.

The chain is built from TRBV27 and TRBJ2-1; D gene ambiguous. The CDR3 loop spans 14 amino acids. Trimming took off 4 bases at V and 0 bases at J, with 7 bases between the two ends. The V gene's germline CDR1 is MNHEY and CDR2 SMNVEV (reference sequence). The DNA of the CDR3 is TGTGCCAGCAGTTCCCTTAGCTCCTACAATGAGCAGTTCTTC. Translating it yields CASSSLSSYNEQFF.

This clone showed up just once. DNA of the CDR3: TGTGCCATGCAGACTGCGAGTAGCGAGCAGTACTTC. It encodes CAMQTASSEQYF. V is TRBV10-3 and J is TRBJ2-7; no firm D call. Germline values: CDR1 ENHRY, CDR2 SYGVKD. V lost 9 bases to trimming and J lost 6 bases, with 15 bases between them. This CDR3 region has 12 residues.

This clone has a single count. The V and J genes are TRBV6-5 and TRBJ1-1; D is unresolved. This CDR3 spans 15 amino acids. CDR1 is MNHEY, CDR2 SVGAGI, per germline. V was clipped by 0 bases and J by 3 bases, with 11 bases between them. The CDR3 DNA sequence: TGTGCCAGCAGTTACTCGTATCGCCTCGACACTGAAGCTTTCTTT. Encoded protein: CASSYSYRLDTEAFF.

V gene TRBV7-9 combines with J gene TRBJ2-1; the D is unclear. Looked up from germline, CDR1 is SEHNR and CDR2 is FQNEAQ (reference sequence). The ends were cut back, 1 base at V and 7 bases at J, with 8 bases in the middle. The CDR3 covers 13 residues. The CDR3 DNA sequence: TGTGCCAGCAGCTTAGTTGGGCAAAATGAGCAGTTCTTC. Translating gives CASSLVGQNEQFF.

The V and J genes are TRBV5-1 and TRBJ2-3; the match to TRBD2 covers 8 bases. This CDR3 is built from 15 residues. Germline lookup yields CDR1 SGHRS and CDR2 YFSETQ. V lost 3 bases to trimming and J lost 2 bases; unmatched junction nucleotides: 5. The CDR3, as DNA: TGCGCCAGCAGCTACCGACTAGCGAACACAGATACGCAGTATTTT. It codes for CASSYRLANTDTQYF.

The chain combines TRBV9 with TRBJ2-2; D is uncertain. Germline V gene lookup returns CDR1 SGDLS and CDR2 YYNGEE. V lost 0 bases and J lost 5, with 8 bases in between. CDR3 length equals 14 residues. CDR3 nucleotide sequence: TGTGCCAGCAGCGTAGGTCGGGTAACCGGGGAGCTGTTTTTT. It yields the protein CASSVGRVTGELFF.

The chain links TRBV18 to TRBJ1-1, with D tentatively TRBD1 (5 bases). This CDR3 has 12 amino acids. With 4 bases removed from V and 7 bases from J, the gap between germline ends came to 10 bases. Germline V gene lookup returns CDR1 KGHSH and CDR2 LQKENI. The CDR3 DNA reads TGTGCCAGCTCACTTGGGACGGATGAAGCTTTCTTT. Its protein product is CASSLGTDEAFF.

The chain recombines TRBV5-1 with TRBJ1-5, with D hard to call. This CDR3 is built from 14 residues. The germline CDR1 and CDR2 sequences are SGHRS and YFSETQ. Trimming shortened V by 0 bases and J by 7 bases, and 11 bases separated the two germline ends. The CDR3 DNA is TGCGCCAGCAGCTTGGGATTTGGGTCCCAGCCCCAGCATTTT. Its protein product is CASSLGFGSQPQHF. Full variable domain (missing parts from reference TRBV5-1 and TRBJ1-5): KAGVTQTPRYLIKTRGQQVTLSCSPISGHRSVSWYQQTPGQGLQFLFEYFSETQRNKGNFPGRFSGRQFSNSRSEMNVSTLELGDSALYLCASSLGFGSQPQHFGDGTRLSIL.

The sample holds one count of this clone. The V gene is TRBV7-2, the J gene TRBJ1-5, with 8 bases aligning to TRBD1. The CDR3 contains 14 residues. V lost 5 bases to trimming and J lost 5 bases; unmatched junction nucleotides: 5. Per germline, CDR1 SGHTA and CDR2 FQGNSA. CDR3 nucleotides: TGTGCCAGCAGCCAACGACAGGGGTATCAGCCCCAGCATTTT. Translated, it gives CASSQRQGYQPQHF. The full variable domain, in which reference TRBV7-2 and TRBJ1-5 provide the parts outside the CDR3, is GAGVSQSPSNKVTEKGKDVELRCDPISGHTALYWYRQSLGQGLEFLIYFQGNSAPDKSGLPSDRFSAERTGGSVSTLTIQRTQQEDSAVYLCASSQRQGYQPQHFGDGTRLSIL.

This sequence joins TRBV5-4 and TRBJ2-7; 8 positions match TRBD2. Per germline, CDR1 SGHNT and CDR2 YYREEE (reference sequence). This CDR3 has 15 residues. Losses at the gene ends were 3 bases for V and 1 base for J; bases not matched to a gene: 6. CDR3 amino acids: CASSYGRGASYEQYF. Written as DNA, the CDR3 is TGTGCCAGCAGCTACGGGAGGGGGGCTTCCTACGAGCAGTACTTC.

This chain's CDR3 is CASRKPGAPMNTEAFF. CDR3 nucleotides: TGCGCCAGCAGGAAGCCGGGAGCCCCAATGAACACTGAAGCTTTCTTT. The chain has TRBV5-1 and TRBJ1-1; D remains ambiguous. Deletions cut 5 bases from V and 0 bases from J, with 17 bases between. The CDR3 has 16 residues. Germline values: CDR1 SGHRS, CDR2 YFSETQ.

This clone showed up just once. The chain uses TRBV5-6 and TRBJ1-2; TRBD1 might be the D (5 bases). Per germline, CDR1 SGHDT and CDR2 YYEEEE. The CDR3 length is 14 residues. V shed 0 bases and J shed 2 bases, with 8 bases lying between them. For the CDR3, the DNA is TGTGCCAGCAGCTTGGCCTGGGGGAACTATGGCTACACCTTC. The encoded protein is CASSLAWGNYGYTF.

CDR3 sequence: CASSIQGANEKLFF. The CDR3 region has the DNA TGTGCCAGTAGTATACAGGGGGCTAATGAAAAACTGTTTTTT. This chain uses TRBV19 with TRBJ1-4; TRBD1 aligns across 7 bases. CDR1 and CDR2 from the germline V gene are LNHDA and SQIVND (reference sequence). With V trimmed by 2 bases and J by 3 bases, 0 bases remained unmatched. The CDR3 spans 14 residues.

The genes are TRBV7-3 and TRBJ1-6; D gene uncertain. Trimming removed 2 bases from V and 7 bases from J, with 15 bases in between. The CDR3 extends over 16 amino acids. The germline V gene encodes CDR1 SGHTA and CDR2 FQGTGA. The CDR3 loop is CASSLLPGSGNSPLHF. The CDR3, as DNA: TGTGCCAGCAGCTTATTGCCCGGGTCGGGGAATTCACCCCTCCACTTT. Supplemented by reference TRBV7-3 and TRBJ1-6, the full variable domain reads GAGVSQTPSNKVTEKGKYVELRCDPISGHTALYWYRQSLGQGPEFLIYFQGTGAADDSGLPNDRFFAVRPEGSVSTLKIQRTERGDSAVYLCASSLLPGSGNSPLHFGNGTRLTVT.

The rearrangement uses TRBV10-3 and TRBJ2-5; 8 bases align to TRBD2. The length of the CDR3 is 13 residues. V dropped 7 bases and J dropped 4; count of bases not matched to a gene: 5. The germline CDR1 and CDR2 sequences are ENHRY and SYGVKD. The DNA for the CDR3 is TGTGCCATCACCGCCGGGGGGGGAGAGACCCAGTACTTC. Translated, it gives CAITAGGGETQYF.

The chain recombines TRBV6-5 with TRBJ1-5, with D unclear. The CDR3 sequence is 14 residues long. Looked up from germline, CDR1 is MNHEY and CDR2 is SVGAGI. The V end lost 2 bases, the J end lost 9 bases, and 14 bases lay between the germline ends. This chain's CDR3 is CASSYNRGKGPQHF. CDR3 nucleotide sequence: TGTGCCAGCAGTTACAATCGGGGAAAAGGGCCCCAGCATTTT.

The CDR3 DNA follows: TGTGCCAGCAGCCAAGATCTTCAGGGCTTAGGGGAGACCCAGTACTTC. Protein product: CASSQDLQGLGETQYF. V gene TRBV4-2 combines with J gene TRBJ2-5; D may be TRBD1 (5 bases). The V and J ends lost 0 bases and 5 bases respectively, with 16 bases between them. From germline, CDR1 is LGHNA and CDR2 YNFKEQ. CDR3 size: 16 residues.

V usage is TRBV7-2 and J usage is TRBJ2-5, with D hard to call. Germline V gene data show CDR1 as SGHTA and CDR2 as FQGNSA. V was pared by 3 bases and J by 5 bases, with 13 bases between. CDR3 length: 14 residues. This CDR3 is CASSLGLQFETQYF. The CDR3 nucleotides are TGTGCCAGCAGCTTGGGATTACAGTTCGAGACCCAGTACTTC. Supplemented by reference TRBV7-2 and TRBJ2-5, the full variable domain reads GAGVSQSPSNKVTEKGKDVELRCDPISGHTALYWYRQSLGQGLEFLIYFQGNSAPDKSGLPSDRFSAERTGGSVSTLTIQRTQQEDSAVYLCASSLGLQFETQYFGPGTRLLVL.

About this clone: The same CDR3 can be traced to other DNA sequences in this sample. V and J are TRBV7-3 and TRBJ2-3; no clear D. The germline V gene encodes CDR1 SGHTA and CDR2 FQGTGA. Trimming removed 2 bases from V and 6 bases from J, with 6 bases in between. This CDR3 has 12 amino acids. The CDR3 region has the DNA TGTGCCAGCAGCTTAGGGCTGGATACGCAGTATTTT. It translates to CASSLGLDTQYF.